This T cell receptor (beta chain) was profiled in a study of blood T cells in healthy people across ages. Through a sample-barcoded 5' primer and a J-beta primer mix, a second PCR was run for roughly 6 to 12 cycles. TCRdb analysed the 5' RACE reads with MiXCR anew, one entry per CDR3 protein. The table has some 1.5 million distinct CDR3 sequences, 28% seen once. Every sample gave at least 5 micrograms of total RNA when it was extracted. This clonotype was counted at least ten times. This CDR3 is 12 amino acids long. Germline V gene sequence: CDR1 SGHTA, CDR2 FQGNSA. V was clipped by 5 bases and J by 12 bases, with 14 bases between them.

The chain recombines TRBV7-2 with TRBJ2-1; D perhaps matches TRBD2 (5 bases). The sample consisted of blood. The clonotype was recovered from a woman in her thirties in good health. CDR3 DNA: TGTGCCAGCAGCCCCCTACTAGGGTCGCAGTTCTTC. Encoded protein: CASSPLLGSQFF.